A single sample is the source of the 28 T cell receptor beta chains below, sequenced in a study of blood T cell repertoires in COVID-19. Profiling relied on immunoSEQ multiplex PCR, and the TCRdb table lists in-frame clones only, not all of them. The sample has roughly 160,000 clones; around 81% are singletons. The sequencing sample was made of peripheral blood. Source of these receptors: an elderly woman with COVID-19, enrolled during active disease.

The chain has TRBV6-1 and TRBJ2-2, with 8 bases that match TRBD1. Germline CDR1 is MNHNS and CDR2 is SASEGT. This CDR3 has 15 amino acids. The junction had 6 bases not matched to a gene; V was cut back by 3 bases and J by 6 bases. The CDR3 DNA reads TGTGCCAGCAGTGACAGGGGGCATCGCGCCGGGGAGCTGTTTTTT. Encoded protein: CASSDRGHRAGELFF.

This clone is a singleton in its sample. The gene calls are TRBV11-2 and TRBJ2-3, with a possible D match to TRBD1 (6 bases). CDR3 length equals 12 residues. CDR1 and CDR2 from the germline V gene are SGHAT and FQNNGV. V was pared by 8 bases and J by 10 bases, with 16 bases between. As DNA, the CDR3 is TGTGCCAGCCAGACAGGTCTAGGGGCGCAGTATTTT. Its translation: CASQTGLGAQYF.

V is TRBV19 and J is TRBJ2-4; TRBD2 matches at 11 bases. CDR1 is LNHDA, CDR2 SQIVND, per germline (reference sequence). The CDR3 is 15 residues long. The trim removed 4 bases at V and 7 bases at J, leaving 6 bases unmatched. Written as DNA, the CDR3 is TGTGCCAGTAGTACCCTAGCGGGAGGATGGAACATTCAGTACTTC. It translates to CASSTLAGGWNIQYF.

The V call is TRBV4-1, the J call TRBJ1-6, with TRBD1 matching over 8 bases. The J segment lost 1 base and the V segment lost 4 bases, leaving 15 bases of the junction unmatched. The germline V gene encodes CDR1 MGHRA and CDR2 YSYEKL. The CDR3 extends over 20 amino acids. The CDR3 protein is CASSPRPQGARGSYNSPLHF. In nucleotides, the CDR3 is TGCGCCAGCAGCCCGCGACCTCAGGGGGCGCGGGGATCCTATAATTCACCCCTCCACTTT.

The CDR3 spells CASSPGTSGLGELFF. As DNA, the CDR3 is TGTGCCAGCAGCCCCGGGACTAGCGGGCTCGGGGAGCTGTTTTTT. This chain connects TRBV16 to TRBJ2-2; 12 nucleotides align to TRBD2. With V trimmed by 4 bases and J by 7 bases, 4 bases remained unmatched. From germline, CDR1 is KGHSY and CDR2 FQNENV. The CDR3 has 15 amino acids. Drawing the rest from reference TRBV16 and TRBJ2-2, the complete variable domain is GEEVAQTPKHLVRGEGQKAKLYCAPIKGHSYVFWYQQVLKNEFKFLISFQNENVFDETGMPKERFSAKCLPNSPCSLEIQATKLEDSAVYFCASSPGTSGLGELFFGEGSRLTVL.

Remarks on this clone: Additional DNA sequences in this sample encode the identical CDR3. The chain couples TRBV20-1 to TRBJ1-2; D unresolved. The CDR3 totals 11 residues. The ends were cut back, 0 bases at V and 8 bases at J, with 7 bases in the middle. From germline, CDR1 is DFQATT and CDR2 SNEGSKA (reference sequence). CDR3 nucleotide sequence: TGCAGTGCTAGAGATCCGGGAGGCTACACCTTC. Its translation: CSARDPGGYTF.

The chain is built from TRBV11-3 and TRBJ1-1; D is uncertain. CDR3 size: 14 residues. V was trimmed by 2 bases and J by 4 bases, leaving 11 bases between them. CDR1 is SGHNT, CDR2 YENEEA, per germline. The CDR3: CASSLSHSPTEAFF. The CDR3 bases are TGTGCCAGCAGCTTATCCCACAGCCCCACTGAAGCTTTCTTT.

The chain recombines TRBV19 with TRBJ2-1, with D uncertain. Trimming removed 7 bases from V and 7 bases from J, with 20 bases in between. Looked up from germline, CDR1 is LNHDA and CDR2 is SQIVND (reference sequence). The CDR3 covers 15 residues. This CDR3 reads CASTESSVIWNEQFF. CDR3 sequence (DNA): TGTGCCAGTACCGAAAGTAGTGTAATTTGGAATGAGCAGTTCTTC.

As for this clone: The identical CDR3 is also encoded by other nucleotide sequences in the sample. V and J are TRBV12-3 or TRBV12-4 and TRBJ1-5; the D is unclear. V was shortened by 1 base and J by 6 bases, with 4 bases between the two germline ends. CDR3 length equals 12 residues. The CDR3 is CASSLGGQPQHF. The CDR3 DNA sequence: TGTGCCAGCAGTTTAGGCGGTCAGCCCCAGCATTTT.

The chain recombines TRBV28 with TRBJ1-4, with 7 bases aligning to TRBD1. The germline V gene has CDR1 MDHEN and CDR2 SYDVKM. The V gene end was trimmed by 2 bases and the J gene end by 5 bases; junction bases not matched to a gene: 8. The CDR3 length is 16 residues. The CDR3 reads CASSLTLGTVNEKLFF. The CDR3 DNA reads TGTGCCAGCAGTTTAACCCTCGGGACAGTAAATGAAAAACTGTTTTTT.

This chain connects TRBV29-1 to TRBJ2-7, with a weak D call TRBD1 (6 bases). Trimming removed 6 bases at V and 6 bases at J, with 15 bases between. The CDR3 runs 12 residues. Germline CDR1 reads SQVTM; CDR2 reads ANQGSEA. CDR3 residues: CSVTPGVGEQYF. The CDR3 DNA sequence: TGCAGCGTCACTCCAGGGGTGGGCGAGCAGTACTTC.

CDR3 in amino acids: CASSLTQGAAFF. The CDR3 nucleotides read TGCGCCAGCAGCCTAACACAGGGAGCGGCTTTCTTT. This chain joins TRBV5-1 and TRBJ1-1; TRBD1 is a possible D gene (6 bases). With 4 bases removed from V and 11 bases from J, the gap between germline ends came to 15 bases. The CDR3 has 12 residues. Looked up from germline, CDR1 is SGHRS and CDR2 is YFSETQ.

J is TRBJ2-3 and V is TRBV18; TRBD2 is a possible D gene (5 bases). The germline gives CDR1 KGHSH, CDR2 LQKENI. The CDR3 spans 15 residues. V dropped 0 bases and J dropped 3 bases, with 10 bases sitting between them. The CDR3 region is CASSPPGAATDTQYF. The CDR3 DNA reads as TGTGCCAGCTCACCACCGGGAGCGGCGACAGATACGCAGTATTTT.

The chain recombines TRBV7-9 with TRBJ1-4; TRBD1 matches 8 bases. Germline CDR1 reads SEHNR; CDR2 reads FQNEAQ (reference sequence). V shed 5 bases, J shed 1 base, and the junction held 3 bases outside the gene matches. This CDR3 spans 15 amino acids. The CDR3 reads CASSDRGLTNEKLFF. DNA for the CDR3: TGTGCCAGCAGCGACAGGGGATTAACTAATGAAAAACTGTTTTTT.

The chain combines TRBV5-1 with TRBJ2-3, with no clear D. The CDR3 has 12 residues. Germline CDR1 is SGHRS and CDR2 is YFSETQ. V dropped 2 bases and J dropped 2 bases, with 3 bases sitting between them. The CDR3 region is CASSFYTDTQYF. The DNA of the CDR3 is TGCGCCAGCAGCTTCTACACAGATACGCAGTATTTT.

The chain has TRBV3-1 (or the pseudogene TRBV3-2) and TRBJ2-3; TRBD1 aligns across 9 bases. The CDR3 is made up of 15 amino acids. Unmatched junction bases numbered 6, after V lost 4 bases and J lost 4 bases. Germline lookup yields CDR1 LGHDT and CDR2 YNNKEL (reference sequence). The CDR3 nucleotides are TGTGCCAGCAGCCGCAGACAGGGGGATGCAGATACGCAGTATTTT. Protein product: CASSRRQGDADTQYF.

The V gene is TRBV11-1, the J gene TRBJ2-2; possibly TRBD2 for D (6 bases). This CDR3 has 15 amino acids. Trimming pared 5 bases from V and 5 bases from J, leaving 15 bases between. CDR1 and CDR2 (germline): SGHAT, FQDESV (reference sequence). The chain's CDR3 is CASSRSLSGTGELFF. The CDR3 DNA is TGTGCCAGCAGCCGCTCCCTTAGCGGTACCGGGGAGCTGTTTTTT.

As regards this clone: Other nucleotide sequences in the sample specify the same CDR3. V and J are TRBV6-5 and TRBJ1-2; 7 bases match TRBD1. Germline-derived CDR1 and CDR2 are MNHEY and SVGAGI. This CDR3 contains 12 residues. The junction had 2 bases not matched to a gene; V was cut back by 6 bases and J by 4 bases. Here the CDR3 DNA reads TGTGCCAGCAGGGACAGGCCCTATGGCTACACCTTC. Protein product: CASRDRPYGYTF.

The CDR3 sequence: CASSLGHQNTEAFF. CDR3 nucleotides: TGTGCCAGCAGCCTGGGACACCAGAACACTGAAGCTTTCTTT. The rearrangement joins TRBV7-2 to TRBJ1-1; possible D gene TRBD1, 6 bases. Deletions cut 5 bases from V and 1 base from J, with 11 bases between. From germline, CDR1 is SGHTA and CDR2 FQGNSA. The CDR3 covers 14 residues. Based on the CDR3 plus reference TRBV7-2 and TRBJ1-1, the full variable domain is GAGVSQSPSNKVTEKGKDVELRCDPISGHTALYWYRQSLGQGLEFLIYFQGNSAPDKSGLPSDRFSAERTGGSVSTLTIQRTQQEDSAVYLCASSLGHQNTEAFFGQGTRLTVV.

This rearrangement joins TRBV5-1 to TRBJ2-1, with 11 bases aligning to TRBD2. Germline V CDR1 and CDR2: SGHRS, YFSETQ. The CDR3 runs to 18 residues. V trimming: 4 bases; J trimming: 3 bases; junction bases outside the gene matches: 12. CDR3 residues: CASSPTRSGLADYNEQFF. The DNA for the CDR3 is TGCGCCAGCAGCCCTACCCGGTCGGGACTAGCGGACTACAATGAGCAGTTCTTC.

The CDR3 DNA sequence: TGTGCCAGCAGCCCGGGGACAGGGCATAGACCTGAAGCTTTCTTT. This sequence encodes CASSPGTGHRPEAFF. The V gene is TRBV3-1 (or the pseudogene TRBV3-2), the J gene TRBJ1-1, with 9 bases identical to TRBD1. The length of the CDR3 is 15 residues. J lost 6 bases, V lost 4 bases, and 9 bases had no gene match. Germline loops: CDR1 LGHDT, CDR2 YNNKEL (reference sequence).

This rearrangement joins TRBV5-1 to TRBJ2-3; D is undetermined. The CDR3 totals 13 residues. V was shortened by 6 bases and J by 0 bases, with 8 bases between the two germline ends. Per the germline V gene, CDR1 is SGHRS and CDR2 is YFSETQ. The CDR3 protein is CASKSTSTDTQYF. In nucleotides, the CDR3 is TGCGCCAGCAAGTCAACTAGCACAGATACGCAGTATTTT.

The V gene is TRBV13, the J gene TRBJ1-2; tentative D call: TRBD1 (6 bases). Per germline, CDR1 PRHDT and CDR2 FYEKMQ (reference sequence). Trimming pared 4 bases from V and 6 bases from J, leaving 12 bases between. The CDR3 is 13 residues long. CDR3 loop: CASSSYHRDGYTF. DNA of the CDR3: TGTGCCAGCAGCTCTTACCACAGGGATGGCTACACCTTC.

This sequence joins TRBV25-1 and TRBJ1-2, with D unresolved. V lost 2 bases and J lost 8, with 24 bases in between. CDR1 is MGHDK and CDR2 is SYGVNS in the germline V gene. There are 17 residues in the CDR3. CDR3 protein: CASSENIASGGDQGYTF. The CDR3 DNA sequence: TGTGCCAGCAGTGAAAATATAGCGTCAGGTGGAGATCAAGGCTACACCTTC.

The rearrangement uses TRBV2 and TRBJ1-3; 7 positions match TRBD1. V lost 7 bases, J lost 0 bases, and 12 bases stayed unmatched. The CDR3 loop spans 17 amino acids. CDR1 SNHLY and CDR2 FYNNEI come from the germline V gene. The CDR3 DNA follows: TGTGCCAGCACCGCCGGGGGACAGTACCGCTCTGGAAACACCATATATTTT. Protein sequence: CASTAGGQYRSGNTIYF. Variable domain in full (rest from reference TRBV2 and TRBJ1-3): EPEVTQTPSHQVTQMGQEVILRCVPISNHLYFYWYRQILGQKVEFLVSFYNNEISEKSEIFDDQFSVERPDGSNFTLKIRSTKLEDSAMYFCASTAGGQYRSGNTIYFGEGSWLTVV.

The V and J genes are TRBV6-6 and TRBJ1-2, with a possible D match to TRBD1 (5 bases). This CDR3 contains 13 residues. V shed 6 bases and J shed 7 bases, with 15 bases lying between them. CDR1 MNHNY and CDR2 SVGAGI come from the germline V gene (reference sequence). CDR3 in amino acids: CASSPVAGSGYTF. The CDR3 DNA follows: TGTGCCAGCAGCCCCGTGGCAGGGTCTGGCTACACCTTC.

V gene TRBV18 combines with J gene TRBJ1-1; D may be TRBD1 (5 bases). The CDR3 runs 16 residues. Germline V gives CDR1 KGHSH, CDR2 LQKENI. V lost 3 bases, J lost 0 bases, and 14 bases lay in between. The DNA of the CDR3 is TGTGCCAGCTCACCCCAGGACACCCTGCTGAACACTGAAGCTTTCTTT. The encoded protein is CASSPQDTLLNTEAFF.

The chain carries TRBV18 and TRBJ1-5, with D possibly matching TRBD1 (5 bases). CDR1 is KGHSH and CDR2 is LQKENI in the germline V gene. The CDR3 runs 15 residues. Trimming cost V 3 bases and J 6 bases, with 15 bases left between them. The CDR3 reads CASSPAGVSGQPQHF. The CDR3 nucleotides read TGTGCCAGCTCACCGGCGGGGGTATCCGGTCAGCCCCAGCATTTT.